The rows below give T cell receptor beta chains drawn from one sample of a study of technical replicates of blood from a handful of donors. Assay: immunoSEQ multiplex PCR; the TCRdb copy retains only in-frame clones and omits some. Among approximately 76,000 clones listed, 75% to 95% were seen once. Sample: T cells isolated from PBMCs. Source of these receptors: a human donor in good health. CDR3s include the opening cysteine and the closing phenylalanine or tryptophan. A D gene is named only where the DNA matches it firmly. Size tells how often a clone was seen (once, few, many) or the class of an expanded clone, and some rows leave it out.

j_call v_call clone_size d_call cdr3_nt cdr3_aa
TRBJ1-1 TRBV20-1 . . TGCAGTGCTAGACTAATAGAAGCTTTCTTT CSARLIEAFF
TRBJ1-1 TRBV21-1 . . TGTGCCAGCACCAAGTCCATGACAGGGGGTGGGAGCACTGAAGCTTTCTTT CASTKSMTGGGSTEAFF
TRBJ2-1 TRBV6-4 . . TGTGCCAGCAGTGACATACAGGGTAAACAGTTCTTC CASSDIQGKQFF
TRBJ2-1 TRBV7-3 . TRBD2 TGTGCCAGCAGCAAAACTAGCGGGGGTAACAATGAGCAGTTCTTC CASSKTSGGNNEQFF
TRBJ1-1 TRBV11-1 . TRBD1 TGTGCCAGCAGCCCCAATCGGGACAGGGAAGCTTTCTTT CASSPNRDREAFF
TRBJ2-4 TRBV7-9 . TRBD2 TGTGCCAGCAGCCTCTATTTTAGCGGGGGGCGAGCCAAAAACATTCAGTACTTC CASSLYFSGGRAKNIQYF
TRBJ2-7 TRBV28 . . TGTGCCAGCAGTCCCATCCGACAGGCTGGGGTCTACGAGCAGTACTTC CASSPIRQAGVYEQYF
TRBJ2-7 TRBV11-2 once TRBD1 TGTGCCAGCAGCTCCAGGCCTCAGGGGGCGACCTACGAGCAGTACTTC CASSSRPQGATYEQYF
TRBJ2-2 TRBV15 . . TGTGCCACCAGGACTCAGTCCGGGGAGCTGTTTTTT CATRTQSGELFF
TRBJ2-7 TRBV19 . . TGTGCCAGTAGTATGGGTGGAAGTGGGGGAGGTCCCTACGAGCAGTACTTC CASSMGGSGGGPYEQYF
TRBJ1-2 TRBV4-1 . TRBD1 TGCGCCAGCAGCCAAGACGGGACAGGGACTTTTGGGGGCTACACCTTC CASSQDGTGTFGGYTF
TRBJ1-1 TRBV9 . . TGTGCCAGCAGCGTAGGGGTGGAGGAAGCTTTCTTT CASSVGVEEAFF
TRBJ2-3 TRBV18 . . TGTGCCAGCTCACCAATCGGAGATACGCAGTATTTT CASSPIGDTQYF
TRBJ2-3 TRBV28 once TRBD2 TGTGCCAGCAGTTTTCGTCTAGCGGAGGGCCCTAGCACAGATACGCAGTATTTT CASSFRLAEGPSTDTQYF
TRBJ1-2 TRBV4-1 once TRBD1 TGCGCCAGCAGCCAAGAACGCGACAGGGGCGCATATGGCTACACCTTC CASSQERDRGAYGYTF
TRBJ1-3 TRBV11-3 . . TGTGCCAGCAGTTTCCAGGGGAGAGGAAACACCATATATTTT CASSFQGRGNTIYF
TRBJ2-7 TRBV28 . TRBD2 TGTGCCAGCAGTTTGCTGTTTCGGCGGGGGGACTCCTACGAGCAGTACTTC CASSLLFRRGDSYEQYF
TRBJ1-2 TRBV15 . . TGTGCCACCAGCAGAGTAGGGGAATATGGCTACACCTTC CATSRVGEYGYTF
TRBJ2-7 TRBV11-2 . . TGTGCCAGCAGCCTCCTTCGGACAGACTACGAGCAGTACTTC CASSLLRTDYEQYF
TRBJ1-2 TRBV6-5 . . TGTGCCAGCAGTTGGGAGGGGCTAAAAGGCTACACCTTC CASSWEGLKGYTF
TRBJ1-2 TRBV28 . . TGTGCCAGCCATTTCCGGGTCGACTATGGCTACACCTTC CASHFRVDYGYTF
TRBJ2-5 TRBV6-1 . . TGTGCCAGCAGGATCCGGGACATAAGGGAAGAGACCCAGTACTTC CASRIRDIREETQYF
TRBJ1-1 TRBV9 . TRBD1 TGTGCCAGCAGCGTAGCCGGGACAGGAGTTGAAGCTTTCTTT CASSVAGTGVEAFF
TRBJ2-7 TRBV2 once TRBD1 TGTGCCAGCCACAGGACAGGGAGGAACGAGCAGTACTTC CASHRTGRNEQYF
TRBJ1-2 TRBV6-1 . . TGTGCCAGCAGTGAAGGACTCCTCGGGAGGGATGTTAACTATGGCTACACCTTC CASSEGLLGRDVNYGYTF
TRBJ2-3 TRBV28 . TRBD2 TGTGCCAGCAGTTTGGTTGCGGGAGCGGGTGATACGCAGTATTTT CASSLVAGAGDTQYF
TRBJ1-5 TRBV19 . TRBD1 TGTGCCAGTAGTTTCCACCGGGACAGGGGGCCGGGTCAGCCCCAGCATTTT CASSFHRDRGPGQPQHF
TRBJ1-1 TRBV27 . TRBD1 TGTGCCAGCAGTCCGAGGGACAGGGGTTGGACTGAAGCTTTCTTT CASSPRDRGWTEAFF
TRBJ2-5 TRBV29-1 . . TGCAGCGTGCTGGAGCACGGGGAGCGCGGGGAGACCCAGTACTTC CSVLEHGERGETQYF
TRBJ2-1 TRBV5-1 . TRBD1 TGCGCCAGCAGCTTGGGGCCCGGGACAGGGTTGAACAATGAGCAGTTCTTC CASSLGPGTGLNNEQFF
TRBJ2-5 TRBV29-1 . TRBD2 TGCAGCGGAGAACTAGCGGGCTTTGAGACCCAGTACTTC CSGELAGFETQYF
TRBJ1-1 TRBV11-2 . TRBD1 TGTGCCAGCAGATCGACGACAGGGAAGGACACTGAAGCTTTCTTT CASRSTTGKDTEAFF
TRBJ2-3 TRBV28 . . TGTGCCAGCAGTGTAGGGTTTACCAGGGCAGATACGCAGTATTTT CASSVGFTRADTQYF
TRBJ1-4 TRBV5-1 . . TGCGCCAGCAGCCGTCTAGCCGCAACTAATGAAAAACTGTTTTTT CASSRLAATNEKLFF
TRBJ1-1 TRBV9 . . TGTGCCAGCAGCGTCGCGCCGATTAGGGGGAGCACTGAAGCTTTCTTT CASSVAPIRGSTEAFF
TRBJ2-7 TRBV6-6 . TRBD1 TGTGCCAGCAGCGACAGGGGGATCTCCTACGAGCAGTACTTC CASSDRGISYEQYF
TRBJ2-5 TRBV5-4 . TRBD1 TGTGCCAGCAGCCGACAGGGACAGGAGACCCAGTACTTC CASSRQGQETQYF
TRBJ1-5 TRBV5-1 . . TGCGCCAGCAGCTTGGCCGGCCGGGACAATCAGCCCCAGCATTTT CASSLAGRDNQPQHF
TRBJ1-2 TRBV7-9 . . TGTGCCAGCAGCTTAGGGTCAAGAGTAGATGGCTACACCTTC CASSLGSRVDGYTF
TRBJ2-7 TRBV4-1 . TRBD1 TGCGCCAGCAGCCAAGAAGAGGATCGGTGGGGACAGGGTAACGAGCAGTACTTC CASSQEEDRWGQGNEQYF
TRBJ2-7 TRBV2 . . TGTGCCAGCAGTGAACAGGGGTCCACCTACGAGCAGTACTTC CASSEQGSTYEQYF
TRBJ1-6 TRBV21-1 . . TGTGCCAGCAGCAAAGTCGTGTCGGGGGACGATCCAAATTCACCCCTCCACTTT CASSKVVSGDDPNSPLHF
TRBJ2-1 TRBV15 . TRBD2 TGTGCCACCAGCAGAGATCGGAGGGAGGGCCTTAATGAGCAGTTCTTC CATSRDRREGLNEQFF
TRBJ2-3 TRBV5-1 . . TGCGCCAGCAGCTTGTCCACAGAGTACACAGATACGCAGTATTTT CASSLSTEYTDTQYF
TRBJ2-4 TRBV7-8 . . TGTGCCAGCAGCTTAGACTTCAACATTCAGTACTTC CASSLDFNIQYF
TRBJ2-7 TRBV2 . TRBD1 TGTGCCAGCTTGACCGGGACAGGGAGCTACGAGCAGTACTTC CASLTGTGSYEQYF
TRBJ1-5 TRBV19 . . TGTGCCAGTAGGCATCGGGAAAATCAGCCCCAGCATTTT CASRHRENQPQHF
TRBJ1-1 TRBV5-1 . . TGCGCCAGCAGCCCGGGGGACTTCGTCGCTGAAGCTTTCTTT CASSPGDFVAEAFF
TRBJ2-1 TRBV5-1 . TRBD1 TGCGCCAGCAGCTCGACAGGGGCCCAAACCGCCGAAAACAATGAGCAGTTCTTC CASSSTGAQTAENNEQFF
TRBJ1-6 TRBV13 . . TGTGCCAGCAGCTTAAAAGGGGACTCCTATAATTCACCCCTCCACTTT CASSLKGDSYNSPLHF
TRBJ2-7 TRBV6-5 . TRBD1 TGTGCCAGCAGTTACAGGGACAGGAGATACGAGCAGTACTTC CASSYRDRRYEQYF
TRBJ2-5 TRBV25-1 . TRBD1 TGTGCCAGCAGTCCTCGGACAGGCCTACAAGAGACCCAGTACTTC CASSPRTGLQETQYF
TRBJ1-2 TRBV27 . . TGTGCCAGCAGTTTCCAGGGGAATCTCTATGGCTACACCTTC CASSFQGNLYGYTF
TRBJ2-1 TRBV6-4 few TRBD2 TGTGCCAGCAGTGAGGCAGCGGGAGAAATCAATGAGCAGTTCTTC CASSEAAGEINEQFF
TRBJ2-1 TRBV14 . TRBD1 TGTGCCAGCAGCCCGGGACAGAAGAGCTCCTACAATGAGCAGTTCTTC CASSPGQKSSYNEQFF
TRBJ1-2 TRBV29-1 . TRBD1 TGCAGCGTTGTGACTATGACAGGGCCTTACGGCTACACCTTC CSVVTMTGPYGYTF
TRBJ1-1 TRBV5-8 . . TGTGCCAGCAGCCCCAGGGTCGGCGCTTTCTTT CASSPRVGAFF
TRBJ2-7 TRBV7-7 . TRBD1 TGTGCTAGTAGTGCTGGGACAGGACCCTTCTACGAGCAGTACTTC CASSAGTGPFYEQYF